Below are 15 T cell receptor beta chains sequenced from a single sample in a study of control samples from healthy donors and cancer patients. Here immunoSEQ multiplex PCR was the method, and the copy in TCRdb shows in-frame clones only, minus some. The repertoire holds 70,000 or so clones, with roughly 92% as singletons. Sequencing was carried out using blood. The receptors stem from a middle-aged woman in good health.

The rearrangement joins TRBV7-8 to TRBJ1-5; 7 bases line up with TRBD1. J gave up 6 bases and V 3 bases, and 11 bases lay outside the gene matches. The germline V gene has CDR1 SGHVS and CDR2 FQNEAQ. The CDR3 loop spans 16 amino acids. CDR3: CASSLGDSSPFQPQHF. The CDR3 region has the DNA TGTGCCAGCAGCTTGGGGGACAGCTCACCCTTTCAGCCCCAGCATTTT.

The chain is built from TRBV18 and TRBJ2-7, with TRBD1 identical over 7 bases. The junction had 17 bases not matched to a gene; V was cut back by 5 bases and J by 7 bases. Germline CDR1 KGHSH, CDR2 LQKENI. The CDR3 length is 16 residues. The CDR3 sequence is CASSAYRDSKPWEQYF. The CDR3 DNA follows: TGTGCCAGCTCAGCCTACCGGGACAGCAAACCCTGGGAGCAGTACTTC.

The chain's CDR3 is CASSAGRYPETQYF. CDR3 coding DNA: TGTGCCAGCAGCGCCGGGAGATATCCGGAGACCCAGTACTTC. The rearrangement links TRBV3-1 (or the pseudogene TRBV3-2) to TRBJ2-5; the D gene is possibly TRBD2 (6 bases). V lost 5 bases and J 5 bases, leaving 15 bases between the germline ends. This CDR3 comprises 14 residues. CDR1 and CDR2 (germline): LGHDT, YNNKEL (reference sequence).

CDR3 nucleotide sequence: TGTGCCAGCAGTCGATCCCTGGGACCCCTTCTCATCTACGAGCAGTACTTC. It encodes CASSRSLGPLLIYEQYF. The J gene is TRBJ2-7, the V gene TRBV6-6; D is tentatively TRBD1 or TRBD2 (5 bases each). V was shortened by 5 bases and J by 3 bases, with 23 bases between the two germline ends. This CDR3 contains 17 residues. Germline CDR1 and CDR2: MNHNY and SVGAGI (reference sequence).

The chain employs TRBV21-1 and TRBJ1-2; TRBD1, as called in the table, went unchecked against the DNA. TRBV21-1 corresponds to a pseudogene. The CDR3 is made up of 15 amino acids. The DNA of the CDR3 is TGTGCCAGCAGTGAAAAGGGGGCCGCCCTCTATGGCTACACCTTC. Translation: CASSEKGAALYGYTF.

This clone has a handful of counts. V gene TRBV5-4 combines with J gene TRBJ1-2, with D maybe TRBD1 (6 bases). Germline CDR1 is SGHNT and CDR2 is YYREEE (reference sequence). The CDR3 is 13 amino acids. Trimming removed 5 bases from V and 8 bases from J, with 16 bases in between. Here the CDR3 DNA reads TGTGCCAGCAGTCGGCAGGGGCAGGGAGGCTACACCTTC. As protein: CASSRQGQGGYTF. The full variable domain, rest sourced from reference TRBV5-4 and TRBJ1-2, is ETGVTQSPTHLIKTRGQQVTLRCSSQSGHNTVSWYQQALGQGPQFIFQYYREEENGRGNFPPRFSGLQFPNYSSELNVNALELDDSALYLCASSRQGQGGYTFGSGTRLTVV.

V gene TRBV29-1 combines with J gene TRBJ2-5; D remains ambiguous. CDR1 and CDR2 (germline): SQVTM, ANQGSEA. The CDR3 is made up of 12 amino acids. Trimming cost V 4 bases and J 1 base, with 7 bases left between them. The DNA of the CDR3 is TGCAGCGTTGCCGTCCCCCAAGAGACCCAGTACTTC. As protein: CSVAVPQETQYF.

The chain joins TRBV2 to TRBJ2-5, with D unresolved. CDR3 length: 15 amino acids. The ends were cut back, 3 bases at V and 1 base at J, with 12 bases in the middle. Germline V CDR1 and CDR2: SNHLY, FYNNEI. For the CDR3, the DNA is TGTGCCAGCAGTGAGGTCGGCCGGGTCCAAGAGACCCAGTACTTC. Encoded protein: CASSEVGRVQETQYF. The variable domain in full, with the rest retrieved from reference TRBV2 and TRBJ2-5, is EPEVTQTPSHQVTQMGQEVILRCVPISNHLYFYWYRQILGQKVEFLVSFYNNEISEKSEIFDDQFSVERPDGSNFTLKIRSTKLEDSAMYFCASSEVGRVQETQYFGPGTRLLVL.

The gene calls are TRBV2 and TRBJ1-1; D gene ambiguous. Between the trimmed V and J ends, which lost 6 bases and 5 bases, there was a span of 16 bases. This CDR3 is built from 14 residues. Per germline, CDR1 SNHLY and CDR2 FYNNEI. CDR3 sequence reads: CASRPEAIYTEAFF. As DNA, the CDR3 is TGTGCCAGCAGGCCAGAGGCCATTTATACTGAAGCTTTCTTT.

This clone appeared once. The chain couples TRBV2 to TRBJ2-6; D is ambiguous. From germline, CDR1 is SNHLY and CDR2 FYNNEI. Between the trimmed V and J ends, which lost 6 bases and 4 bases, there was a span of 7 bases. The CDR3 is made up of 13 amino acids. The CDR3 DNA follows: TGTGCCAGCAGGGGGTCGGGGGCCAACGTCCTGACTTTC. Encoded protein: CASRGSGANVLTF.

V and J are TRBV15 and TRBJ2-3; 8 bases align to TRBD2. After removal of 5 bases from V and 2 bases from J, the junction contained 9 bases not matched to a gene. The germline V gene has CDR1 LNHNV and CDR2 YYDKDF (reference sequence). The CDR3 contains 16 residues. The CDR3 protein is CATSEGSGGSTDTQYF. The CDR3 nucleotides are TGTGCCACCAGCGAGGGGAGCGGGGGTTCCACAGATACGCAGTATTTT.

This chain uses TRBV7-3 with TRBJ1-3; D is possibly TRBD1 (5 bases). Germline V CDR1 and CDR2: SGHTA, FQGTGA. The CDR3 spans 15 residues. Trimming cost V 3 bases and J 4 bases, with 13 bases left between them. CDR3 in amino acids: CASSLTAGLGNTIYF. Here the CDR3 DNA reads TGTGCCAGCAGCTTGACGGCAGGGTTAGGAAACACCATATATTTT.

The CDR3 region is CASSIMGTAGDEKLFF. CDR3 nucleotides: TGTGCCAGTAGTATAATGGGCACGGCGGGCGATGAAAAACTGTTTTTT. This chain links TRBV19 with TRBJ1-4; D is unresolved. This CDR3 region has 16 residues. Germline V gene lookup returns CDR1 LNHDA and CDR2 SQIVND (reference sequence). V dropped 2 bases and J dropped 6 bases, with 16 bases sitting between them.

This clone was picked up one time. The chain carries TRBV7-2 and TRBJ2-3; TRBD2 agrees at 7 bases. The CDR3 covers 14 residues. Trimming at V came to 4 bases and at J to 4 bases, leaving 5 bases not matched to a gene. Germline assignment: CDR1 SGHTA and CDR2 FQGNSA. In DNA, the CDR3 is TGTGCCAGCAGCTCAGGCGGGAGCGCAGATACGCAGTATTTT. Residues: CASSSGGSADTQYF.

The gene calls are TRBV19 and TRBJ1-5; a possible D gene is TRBD1 (6 bases). The CDR3 is 13 amino acids. Germline values: CDR1 LNHDA, CDR2 SQIVND (reference sequence). V lost 7 bases, J lost 6 bases, and 13 bases lay in between. The CDR3 nucleotides read TGTGCCAGTAATAACAGGGCAGGTCAGCCCCAGCATTTT. Translation gives CASNNRAGQPQHF.